This T cell receptor beta chain appears in the sequencing data of a study of molecular identifiers for immune sequencing clone quantification. This clonotype was seen more than once but under ten times. Its antigen is as yet unknown. One end of the junction fails to match germline, which may point to a read error. Bulk TCR libraries used previously described methods and listed TCR primers. One entry per CDR3 protein results from TCRdb running MiXCR on the PCR reads. Of about 320,000 distinct CDR3 sequences in the sample, roughly 24% were seen once. Sorted cell numbers of about 19,000 to 1,000,000, with 10%, 30% or 50% RNA, served as input for naive CD8 libraries. Sorting defined naive CD8 T cells as CD8+CD4-CCR7+CD45RA+. Study-wide results and caveats: Whereas naive cells kept under 1% of molecules in clones above 20 RNA copies, such clones held over 97% in effectors.

Germline V gene lookup returns CDR1 MGHRA and CDR2 YSYEKL. The CDR3 runs to 16 residues. The chain has TRBV4-1 and TRBJ2-3, with TRBD1 matching 10 bases. Sequenced material: naive CD8+ T cells from blood, with Jurkat cell RNA spiked in. Subset here: FACS-sorted CD8+CD4-CCR7+CD45RA+ naive T cells. This clonotype was sampled from a human donor in good health. Some libraries in this study had Jurkat cell RNA spiked in. CDR3 DNA: TGCGTCAGCAGCCAAGATAAGGGACAGGGGACAGATACGCAGTATTTT. This sequence encodes CVSSQDKGQGTDTQYF.